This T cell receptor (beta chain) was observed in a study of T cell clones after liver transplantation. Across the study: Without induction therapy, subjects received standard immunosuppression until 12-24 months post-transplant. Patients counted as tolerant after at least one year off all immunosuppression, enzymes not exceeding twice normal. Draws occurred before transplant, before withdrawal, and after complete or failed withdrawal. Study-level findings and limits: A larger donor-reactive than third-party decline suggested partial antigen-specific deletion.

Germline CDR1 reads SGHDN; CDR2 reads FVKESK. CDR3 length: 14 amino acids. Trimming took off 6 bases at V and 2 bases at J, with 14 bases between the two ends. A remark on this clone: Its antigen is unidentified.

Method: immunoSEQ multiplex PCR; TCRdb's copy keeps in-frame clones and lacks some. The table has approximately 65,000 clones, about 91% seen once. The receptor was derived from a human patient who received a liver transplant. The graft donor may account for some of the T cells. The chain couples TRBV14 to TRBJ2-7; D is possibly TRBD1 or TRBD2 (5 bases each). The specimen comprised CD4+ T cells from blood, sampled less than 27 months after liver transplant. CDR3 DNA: TGTGCCAGCAGTCGGGACGTCCAAGCCTACGAGCAGTACTTC. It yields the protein CASSRDVQAYEQYF. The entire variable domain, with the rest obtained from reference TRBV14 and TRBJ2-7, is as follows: EAGVTQFPSHSVIEKGQTVTLRCDPISGHDNLYWYRRVMGKEIKFLLHFVKESKQDESGMPNNRFLAERTGGTYSTLKVQPAELEDSGVYFCASSRDVQAYEQYFGPGTRLTVT.